What follows is one T cell receptor (beta chain) and its context. Its antigen is undetermined. Per the germline V gene, CDR1 is SEHNR and CDR2 is FQNEAQ (reference sequence). The CDR3 runs to 14 residues. Trimming pared 7 bases from V and 1 base from J, leaving 8 bases between. The record originates from a study of STAT3 mutations in large granular lymphocyte leukemia. Produced via immunoSEQ multiplex PCR; TCRdb's table is partial and in-frame only. The sample shows around 3,700 clones, roughly four fifths of them seen only once. Overall study findings and caveats: In T-cell large granular lymphocyte leukemia, about half of patients showed multiple immunodominant subclonotypes. Some patients had persisting codominant clonotypes that could mask small clones.

Sequenced input: peripheral blood mononuclear cells. The J gene is TRBJ2-6, the V gene TRBV7-9, with D possibly being TRBD2 (5 bases). This TCR derives from a man aged 55 to 70 with T-cell large granular lymphocyte leukemia. Some clones in this sample may be carry-over from other donors' samples. CDR3 amino acids: CASTPGSGANVLTF. In DNA, the CDR3 is TGTGCCAGCACCCCGGGGTCTGGGGCCAACGTCCTGACTTTC. The variable domain in full, with the rest retrieved from reference TRBV7-9 and TRBJ2-6, is DTGVSQNPRHKITKRGQNVTFRCDPISEHNRLYWYRQTLGQGPEFLTYFQNEAQLEKSRLLSDRFSAERPKGSFSTLEIQRTEQGDSAMYLCASTPGSGANVLTFGAGSRLTVL.